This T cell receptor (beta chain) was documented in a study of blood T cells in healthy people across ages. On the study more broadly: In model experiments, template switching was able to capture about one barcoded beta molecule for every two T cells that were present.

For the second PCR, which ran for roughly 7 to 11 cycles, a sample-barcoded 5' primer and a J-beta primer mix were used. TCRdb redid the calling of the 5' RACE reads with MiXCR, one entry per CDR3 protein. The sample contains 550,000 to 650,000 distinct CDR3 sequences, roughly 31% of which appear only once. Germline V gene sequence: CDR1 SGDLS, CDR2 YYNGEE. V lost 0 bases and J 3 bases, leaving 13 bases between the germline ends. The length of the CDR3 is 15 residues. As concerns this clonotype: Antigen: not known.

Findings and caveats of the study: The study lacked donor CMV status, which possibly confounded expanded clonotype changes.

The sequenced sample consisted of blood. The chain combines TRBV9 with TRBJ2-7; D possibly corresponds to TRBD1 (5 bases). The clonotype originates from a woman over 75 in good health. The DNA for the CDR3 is TGTGCCAGCAGCGTAGATGAAGGAGACAGCTACGAGCAGTACTTC. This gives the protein CASSVDEGDSYEQYF.